This T cell receptor (beta chain) was profiled in a study of blood T cell repertoires in COVID-19. The authors' processing: Cell counts per sample came from amplifying reference gene primers. Using immunoSEQ multiplex PCR, the repertoire was profiled, and TCRdb retains in-frame clones only, with some absent. V and J calls and clone size are those listed in that table; D and trimming were worked out from the DNA. The sample yields 85,000 to 100,000 clones, around 88% seen once. Germline V gene lookup returns CDR1 SGHRS and CDR2 YFSETQ. V lost 4 bases and J 3 bases, leaving 17 bases between the germline ends. This CDR3 region has 16 residues.

The clonotype originates from a woman aged 60-75 years with COVID-19, enrolled during active disease. V gene TRBV5-1 combines with J gene TRBJ2-1; the D gene is possibly TRBD1 (6 bases). The specimen sequenced was peripheral blood. Here the CDR3 DNA reads TGCGCCAGCAGCCCAAGTGGGGACACGTACTACAATGAGCAGTTCTTC. This sequence encodes CASSPSGDTYYNEQFF.